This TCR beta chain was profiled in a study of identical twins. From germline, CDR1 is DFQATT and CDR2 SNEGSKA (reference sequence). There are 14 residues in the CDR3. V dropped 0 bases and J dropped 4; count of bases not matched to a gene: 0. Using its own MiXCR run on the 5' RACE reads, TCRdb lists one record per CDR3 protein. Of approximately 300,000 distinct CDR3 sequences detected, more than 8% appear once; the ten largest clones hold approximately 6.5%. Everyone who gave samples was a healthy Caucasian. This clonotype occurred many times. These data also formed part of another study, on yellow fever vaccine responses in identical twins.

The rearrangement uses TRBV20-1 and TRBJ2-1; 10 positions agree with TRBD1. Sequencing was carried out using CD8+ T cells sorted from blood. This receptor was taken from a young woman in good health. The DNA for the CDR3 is TGCAGTGCTAGAGAGGACAGGGGGTACAATGAGCAGTTCTTC. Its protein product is CSAREDRGYNEQFF.